This T cell receptor beta chain emerged from a study of PD-1 blockade in classical Hodgkin lymphoma. Notes on the study in general: Newly diagnosed patients reportedly trailed healthy donors in baseline TCR diversity.

Trimming removed 6 bases from V and 3 bases from J, with 14 bases in between. This CDR3 contains 14 residues. The germline CDR1 and CDR2 sequences are MNHNS and SASEGT. Sample time point: newly diagnosed, previously untreated cHL patient sample. To note about this clone: Its antigen is unknown.

Clones were read by immunoSEQ multiplex PCR, and TCRdb kept only the in-frame ones, dropping some. The sample has roughly 34,000 clones, roughly 94% seen once; the top ten hold about 2.5%. The genes are TRBV6-1 and TRBJ2-5; D is perhaps TRBD2 (6 bases). The sample comprised peripheral blood mononuclear cells (PBMCs). This TCR came from a human donor with classical Hodgkin lymphoma. CDR3 in DNA: TGTGCCAGCAGCGCCGCTCTAGCGAAAGAGACCCAGTACTTC. Amino acids: CASSAALAKETQYF.